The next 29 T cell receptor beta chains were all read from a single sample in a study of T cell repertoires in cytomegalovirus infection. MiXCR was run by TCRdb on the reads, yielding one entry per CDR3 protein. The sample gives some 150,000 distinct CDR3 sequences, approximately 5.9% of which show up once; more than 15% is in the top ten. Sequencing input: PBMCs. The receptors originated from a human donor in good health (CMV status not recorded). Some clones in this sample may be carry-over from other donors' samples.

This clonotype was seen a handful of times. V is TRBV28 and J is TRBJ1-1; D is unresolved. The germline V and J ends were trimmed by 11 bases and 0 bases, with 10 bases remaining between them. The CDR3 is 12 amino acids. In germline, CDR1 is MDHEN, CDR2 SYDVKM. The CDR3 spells CAVTVLNTEAFF. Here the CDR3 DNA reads TGTGCCGTCACGGTATTGAACACTGAAGCTTTCTTT.

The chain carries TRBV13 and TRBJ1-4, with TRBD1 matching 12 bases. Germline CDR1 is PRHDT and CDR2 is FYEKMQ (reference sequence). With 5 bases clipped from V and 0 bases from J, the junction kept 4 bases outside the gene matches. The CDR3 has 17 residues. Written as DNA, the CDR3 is TGTGCCAGCAGCGGGACAGGGGGCCTTGCAACTAATGAAAAACTGTTTTTT. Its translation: CASSGTGGLATNEKLFF.

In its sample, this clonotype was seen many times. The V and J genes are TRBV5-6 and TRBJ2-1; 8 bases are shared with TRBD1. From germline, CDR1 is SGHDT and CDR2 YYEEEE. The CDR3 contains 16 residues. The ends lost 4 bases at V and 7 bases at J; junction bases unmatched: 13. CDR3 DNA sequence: TGTGCCAGCAGCCTCAGGTTAGGGACAGGTGGTAATGAGCAGTTCTTC. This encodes CASSLRLGTGGNEQFF.

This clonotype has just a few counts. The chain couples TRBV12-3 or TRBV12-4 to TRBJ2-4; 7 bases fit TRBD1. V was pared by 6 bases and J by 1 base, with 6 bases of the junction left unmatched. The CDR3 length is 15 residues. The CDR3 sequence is CASSATGAAKNIQYF. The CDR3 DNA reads TGTGCCAGCAGCGCCACAGGGGCCGCCAAAAACATTCAGTACTTC.

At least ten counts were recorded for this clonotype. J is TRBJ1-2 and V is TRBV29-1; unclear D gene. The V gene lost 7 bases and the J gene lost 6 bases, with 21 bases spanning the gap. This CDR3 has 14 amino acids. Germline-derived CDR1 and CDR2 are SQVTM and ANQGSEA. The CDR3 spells CSAANMGILDGYTF. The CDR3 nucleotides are TGCAGCGCCGCAAACATGGGTATTTTGGATGGCTACACCTTC. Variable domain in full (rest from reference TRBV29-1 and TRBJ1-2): SAVISQKPSRDICQRGTSLTIQCQVDSQVTMMFWYRQQPGQSLTLIATANQGSEATYESGFVIDKFPISRPNLTFSTLTVSNMSPEDSSIYLCSAANMGILDGYTFGSGTRLTVV.

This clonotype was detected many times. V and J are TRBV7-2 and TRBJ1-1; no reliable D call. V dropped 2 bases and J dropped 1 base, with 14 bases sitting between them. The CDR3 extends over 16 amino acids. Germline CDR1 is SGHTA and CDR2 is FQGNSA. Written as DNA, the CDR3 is TGTGCCAGCAGCTTAATGTTTCGGGCAGGGAACACTGAAGCTTTCTTT. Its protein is CASSLMFRAGNTEAFF.

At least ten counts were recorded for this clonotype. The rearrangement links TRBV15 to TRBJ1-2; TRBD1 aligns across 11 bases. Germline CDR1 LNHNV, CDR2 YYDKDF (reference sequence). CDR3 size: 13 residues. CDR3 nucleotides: TGTGTTACAGGACAGGGGGCAGGATATGGCTACACCTTC. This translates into CVTGQGAGYGYTF.

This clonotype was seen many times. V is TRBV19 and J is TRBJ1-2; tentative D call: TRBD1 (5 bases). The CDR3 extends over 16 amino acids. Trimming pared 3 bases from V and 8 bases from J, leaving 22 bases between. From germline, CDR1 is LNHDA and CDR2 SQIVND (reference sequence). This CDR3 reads CASSIGWGSLMFGYTF. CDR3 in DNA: TGTGCCAGTAGTATTGGATGGGGCTCCCTTATGTTCGGCTACACCTTC.

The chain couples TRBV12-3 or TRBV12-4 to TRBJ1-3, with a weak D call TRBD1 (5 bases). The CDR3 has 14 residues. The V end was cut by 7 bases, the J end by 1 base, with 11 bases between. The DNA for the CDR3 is TGTGCCAGCACCCGGGGGGGGTCTGGAAACACCATATATTTT. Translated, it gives CASTRGGSGNTIYF.

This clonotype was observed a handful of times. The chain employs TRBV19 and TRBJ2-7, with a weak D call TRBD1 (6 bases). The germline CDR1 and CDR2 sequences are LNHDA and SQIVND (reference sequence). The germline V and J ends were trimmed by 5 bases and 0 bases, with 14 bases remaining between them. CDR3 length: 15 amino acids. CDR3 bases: TGTGCCAGTAGTCCTCGACAGGATGGCTCCTACGAGCAGTACTTC. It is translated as CASSPRQDGSYEQYF.

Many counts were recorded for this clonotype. For the CDR3, the DNA is TGTGCCAGCAGCCCTTCCGCCCAGCGGCCCTACGAGCAGTACTTC. Protein: CASSPSAQRPYEQYF. The genes are TRBV7-3 and TRBJ2-7; D may be TRBD2 (5 bases). This CDR3 is built from 15 residues. Looked up from germline, CDR1 is SGHTA and CDR2 is FQGTGA. The V and J ends lost 5 bases and 2 bases respectively, with 16 bases between them.

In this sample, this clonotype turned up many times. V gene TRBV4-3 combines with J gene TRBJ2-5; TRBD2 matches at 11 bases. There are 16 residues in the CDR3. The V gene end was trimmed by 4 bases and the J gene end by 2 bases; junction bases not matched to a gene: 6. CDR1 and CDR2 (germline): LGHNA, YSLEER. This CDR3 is CASSRSLAGGQETQYF. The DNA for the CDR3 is TGCGCCAGCAGCCGTTCTCTAGCGGGGGGACAAGAGACCCAGTACTTC.

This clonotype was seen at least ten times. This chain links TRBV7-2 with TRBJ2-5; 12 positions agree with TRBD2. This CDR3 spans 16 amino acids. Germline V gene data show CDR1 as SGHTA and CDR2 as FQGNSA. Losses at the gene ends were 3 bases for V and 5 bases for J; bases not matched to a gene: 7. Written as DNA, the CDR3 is TGTGCCAGCAGCTTCCTCACTAGCGGGGGGATGGAGACCCAGTACTTC. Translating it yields CASSFLTSGGMETQYF.

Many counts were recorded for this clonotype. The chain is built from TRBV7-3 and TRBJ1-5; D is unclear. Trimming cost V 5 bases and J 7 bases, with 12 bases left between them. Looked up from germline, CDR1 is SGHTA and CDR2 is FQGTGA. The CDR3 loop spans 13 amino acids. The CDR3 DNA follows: TGTGCCAGCAGCCAACAGAGAGGCCAGCCCCAGCATTTT. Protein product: CASSQQRGQPQHF.

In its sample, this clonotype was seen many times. This CDR3 reads CASSQDRSLVYNEQFF. DNA of the CDR3: TGCGCCAGCAGCCAAGATCGGAGCTTGGTCTACAATGAGCAGTTCTTC. V and J are TRBV4-3 and TRBJ2-1; no clear D gene. The CDR3 contains 16 residues. The V and J ends lost 0 bases and 3 bases respectively, with 12 bases between them. Looked up from germline, CDR1 is LGHNA and CDR2 is YSLEER.

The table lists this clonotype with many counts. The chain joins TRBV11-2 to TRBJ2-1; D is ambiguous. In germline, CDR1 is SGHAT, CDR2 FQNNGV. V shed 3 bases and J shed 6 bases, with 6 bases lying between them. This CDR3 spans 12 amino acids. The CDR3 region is CASSFYGNEQFF. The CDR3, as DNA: TGTGCCAGCAGCTTTTACGGCAATGAGCAGTTCTTC. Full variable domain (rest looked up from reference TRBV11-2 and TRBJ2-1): EAGVAQSPRYKIIEKRQSVAFWCNPISGHATLYWYQQILGQGPKLLIQFQNNGVVDDSQLPKDRFSAERLKGVDSTLKIQPAKLEDSAVYLCASSFYGNEQFFGPGTRLTVL.

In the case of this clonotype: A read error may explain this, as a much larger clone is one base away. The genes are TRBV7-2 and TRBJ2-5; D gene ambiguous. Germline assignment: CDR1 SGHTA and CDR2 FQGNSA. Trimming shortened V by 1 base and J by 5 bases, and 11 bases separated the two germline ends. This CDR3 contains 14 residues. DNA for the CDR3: TGTGCCAGCAGCTTAGATTGTTTCCAGGAGACCCAGTACTTC. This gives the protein CASSLDCFQETQYF.

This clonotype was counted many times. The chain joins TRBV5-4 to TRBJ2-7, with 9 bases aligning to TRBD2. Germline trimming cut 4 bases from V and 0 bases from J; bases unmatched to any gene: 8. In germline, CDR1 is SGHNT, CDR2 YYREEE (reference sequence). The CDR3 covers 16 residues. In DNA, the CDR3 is TGTGCCAGCAGCCTAAGCGGGGGGCGTAGCTCCTACGAGCAGTACTTC. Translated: CASSLSGGRSSYEQYF.

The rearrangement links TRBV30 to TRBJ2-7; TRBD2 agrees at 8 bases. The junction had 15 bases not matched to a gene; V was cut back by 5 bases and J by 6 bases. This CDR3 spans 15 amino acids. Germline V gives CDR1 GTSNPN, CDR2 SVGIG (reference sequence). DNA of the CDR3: TGTGCCTGGGGGGGGGCGGGCGGGGGGTATCTCGAGCAGTACTTC. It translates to CAWGGAGGGYLEQYF.

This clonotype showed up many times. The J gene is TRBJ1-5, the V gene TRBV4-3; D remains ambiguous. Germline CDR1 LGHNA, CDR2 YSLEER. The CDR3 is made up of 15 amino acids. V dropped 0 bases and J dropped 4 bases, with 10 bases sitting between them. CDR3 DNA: TGCGCCAGCAGCCAAGATTACGGCCCTAATCAGCCCCAGCATTTT. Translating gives CASSQDYGPNQPQHF.

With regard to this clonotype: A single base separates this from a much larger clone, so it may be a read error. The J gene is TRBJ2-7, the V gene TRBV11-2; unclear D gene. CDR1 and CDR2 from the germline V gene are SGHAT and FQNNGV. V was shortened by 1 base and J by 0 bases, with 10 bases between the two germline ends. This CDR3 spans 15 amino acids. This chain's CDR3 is CASSLGATSSYEQYF. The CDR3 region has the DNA TGTGCCAGCAGCTTAGGGGCGACCAGCTCCTACGAGCAGTACTTC.

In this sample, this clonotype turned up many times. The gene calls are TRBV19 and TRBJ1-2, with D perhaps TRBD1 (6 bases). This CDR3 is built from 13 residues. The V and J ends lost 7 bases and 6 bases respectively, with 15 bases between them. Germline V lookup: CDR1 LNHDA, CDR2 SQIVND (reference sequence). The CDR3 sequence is CASKGGLADGYTF. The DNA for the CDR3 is TGTGCCAGTAAAGGGGGACTGGCGGATGGCTACACCTTC. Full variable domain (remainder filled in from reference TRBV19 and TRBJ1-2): DGGITQSPKYLFRKEGQNVTLSCEQNLNHDAMYWYRQDPGQGLRLIYYSQIVNDFQKGDIAEGYSVSREKKESFPLTVTSAQKNPTAFYLCASKGGLADGYTFGSGTRLTVV.

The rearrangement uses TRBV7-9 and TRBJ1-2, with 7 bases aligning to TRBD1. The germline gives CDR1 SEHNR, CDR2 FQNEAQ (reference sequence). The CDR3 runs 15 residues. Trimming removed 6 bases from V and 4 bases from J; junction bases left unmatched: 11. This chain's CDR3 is CASSSDRVHTYGYTF. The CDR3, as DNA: TGTGCCAGCAGTTCTGACAGGGTACACACCTATGGCTACACCTTC. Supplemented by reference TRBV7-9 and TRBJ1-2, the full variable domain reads DTGVSQNPRHKITKRGQNVTFRCDPISEHNRLYWYRQTLGQGPEFLTYFQNEAQLEKSRLLSDRFSAERPKGSFSTLEIQRTEQGDSAMYLCASSSDRVHTYGYTFGSGTRLTVV.

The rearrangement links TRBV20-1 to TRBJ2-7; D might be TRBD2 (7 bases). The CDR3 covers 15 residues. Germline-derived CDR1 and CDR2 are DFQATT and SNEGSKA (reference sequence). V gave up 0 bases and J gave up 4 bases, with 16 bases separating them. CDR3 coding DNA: TGCAGTGCTAGAGATGGGGGGGGGGGCCGGTACGAGCAGTACTTC. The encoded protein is CSARDGGGGRYEQYF.

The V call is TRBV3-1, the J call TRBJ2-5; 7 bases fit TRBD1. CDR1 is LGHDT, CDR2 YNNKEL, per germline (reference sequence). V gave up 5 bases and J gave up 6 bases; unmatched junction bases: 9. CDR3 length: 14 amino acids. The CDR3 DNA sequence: TGTGCCAGCAGCTCGACGGACAGGACCAAGACCCAGTACTTC. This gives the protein CASSSTDRTKTQYF.

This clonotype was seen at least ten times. CDR3 loop: CASSLALDRAGGYGYTF. The DNA for the CDR3 is TGTGCCAGCAGCTTAGCGCTCGACAGGGCGGGCGGCTATGGCTACACCTTC. J is TRBJ1-2 and V is TRBV7-2, with TRBD1 matching 7 bases. This CDR3 is 17 amino acids long. Trimming cost V 0 bases and J 4 bases; bases outside gene matches: 11. Germline assignment: CDR1 SGHTA and CDR2 FQGNSA.

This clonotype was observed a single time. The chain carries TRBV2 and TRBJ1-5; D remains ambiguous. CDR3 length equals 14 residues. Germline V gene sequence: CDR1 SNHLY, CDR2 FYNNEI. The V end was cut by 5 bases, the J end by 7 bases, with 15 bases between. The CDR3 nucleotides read TGTGCCAGCAGTCTTGACGGGAGAACACAGCCCCAGCATTTT. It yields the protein CASSLDGRTQPQHF.

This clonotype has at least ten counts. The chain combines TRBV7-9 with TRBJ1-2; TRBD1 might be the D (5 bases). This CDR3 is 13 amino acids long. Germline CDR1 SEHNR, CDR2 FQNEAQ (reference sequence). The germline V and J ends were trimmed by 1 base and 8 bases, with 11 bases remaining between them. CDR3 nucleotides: TGTGCCAGCAGCTTAGGGGGGACGAAGGGCTACACCTTC. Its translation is CASSLGGTKGYTF.

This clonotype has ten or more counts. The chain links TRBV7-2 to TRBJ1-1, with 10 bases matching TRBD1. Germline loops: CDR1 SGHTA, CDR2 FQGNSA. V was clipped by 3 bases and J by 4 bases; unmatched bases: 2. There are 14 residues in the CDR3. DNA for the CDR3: TGTGCCAGCAGCTTGGACAGGGGGGGCACTGAAGCTTTCTTT. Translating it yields CASSLDRGGTEAFF.